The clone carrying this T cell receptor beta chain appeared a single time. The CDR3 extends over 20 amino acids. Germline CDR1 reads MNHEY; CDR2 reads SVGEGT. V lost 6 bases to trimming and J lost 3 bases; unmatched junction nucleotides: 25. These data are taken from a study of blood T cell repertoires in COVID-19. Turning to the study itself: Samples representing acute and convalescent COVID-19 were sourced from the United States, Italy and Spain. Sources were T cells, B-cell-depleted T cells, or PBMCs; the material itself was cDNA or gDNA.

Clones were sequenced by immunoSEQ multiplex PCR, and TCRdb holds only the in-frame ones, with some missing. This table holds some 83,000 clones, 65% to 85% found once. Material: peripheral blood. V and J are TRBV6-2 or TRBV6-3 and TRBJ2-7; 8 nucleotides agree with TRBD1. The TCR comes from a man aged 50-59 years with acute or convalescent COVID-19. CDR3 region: CASSKLTLGQGARKSYEQYF. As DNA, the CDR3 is TGTGCCAGCAGCAAACTCACTTTGGGCCAGGGGGCGCGAAAAAGCTACGAGCAGTACTTC.